These T cell receptor beta chains were read from a single sample in a study of blood T cell repertoires in COVID-19. Libraries were prepared by immunoSEQ multiplex PCR; TCRdb keeps only in-frame clonotypes and omits some of them. There are 250,000 to 350,000 clones in the sample; 86% occur only once, and around 1.5% lies in the top ten. Material for sequencing was peripheral blood. The source of these receptors is a woman between 45 and 65 years old with acute or convalescent COVID-19. The CDR3 runs from the conserved cysteine through the conserved F or W. Each record gives: clone size, J gene, D gene, V gene, CDR3 protein, CDR3 DNA. D genes are given only for firm matches. Only part of the rows carry a size: once, few, many, or a class if the clone is expanded.

clone size: -; J gene: TRBJ1-4; D gene: -; V gene: TRBV27; CDR3 protein: CASSLSYVGAPWEKLFF; CDR3 DNA: TGTGCCAGCAGTTTATCGTATGTGGGGGCCCCTTGGGAAAAACTGTTTTTT
clone size: -; J gene: TRBJ2-1; D gene: TRBD2; V gene: TRBV28; CDR3 protein: CASSWWGGRAYNEQFF; CDR3 DNA: TGTGCCAGCAGTTGGTGGGGCGGGAGGGCCTACAATGAGCAGTTCTTC
clone size: -; J gene: TRBJ2-1; D gene: TRBD2; V gene: TRBV18; CDR3 protein: CASSFLAGLYNEQFF; CDR3 DNA: TGTGCCAGCTCATTTCTAGCGGGGCTCTACAATGAGCAGTTCTTC
clone size: once; J gene: TRBJ2-1; D gene: TRBD2; V gene: TRBV6-5; CDR3 protein: CASSFAGLAGYEQFF; CDR3 DNA: TGTGCCAGCAGTTTCGCGGGACTAGCGGGATATGAGCAGTTCTTC
clone size: -; J gene: TRBJ2-7; D gene: -; V gene: TRBV29-1; CDR3 protein: CSVAGNSYEQYF; CDR3 DNA: TGCAGCGTTGCAGGGAACTCCTACGAGCAGTACTTC
clone size: -; J gene: TRBJ2-1; D gene: TRBD2; V gene: TRBV9; CDR3 protein: CASSVVGSGSYLGSEQFF; CDR3 DNA: TGTGCCAGCAGCGTAGTTGGTAGCGGGAGCTACTTGGGGAGTGAGCAGTTCTTC
clone size: -; J gene: TRBJ2-2; D gene: -; V gene: TRBV10-3; CDR3 protein: CAISELTANTGELFF; CDR3 DNA: TGTGCCATCAGTGAGTTGACAGCGAACACCGGGGAGCTGTTTTTT
clone size: -; J gene: TRBJ2-1; D gene: TRBD2; V gene: TRBV9; CDR3 protein: CASSVDGRGVVDEQFF; CDR3 DNA: TGTGCCAGCAGCGTAGACGGGAGGGGCGTAGTCGATGAGCAGTTCTTC
clone size: -; J gene: TRBJ2-7; D gene: TRBD1; V gene: TRBV29-1; CDR3 protein: CSVGRDRAYEQYF; CDR3 DNA: TGCAGCGTTGGACGGGACAGGGCCTACGAGCAGTACTTC
clone size: -; J gene: TRBJ2-1; D gene: -; V gene: TRBV9; CDR3 protein: CASSVGQTKNEQFF; CDR3 DNA: TGTGCCAGCAGCGTAGGACAGACAAAGAATGAGCAGTTCTTC
clone size: -; J gene: TRBJ2-1; D gene: TRBD2; V gene: TRBV19; CDR3 protein: CASKTSGSINEQFF; CDR3 DNA: TGTGCCAGTAAGACTAGCGGGAGTATTAATGAGCAGTTCTTC
clone size: -; J gene: TRBJ2-1; D gene: TRBD2; V gene: TRBV24-1; CDR3 protein: CATSLAGGISYNEQFF; CDR3 DNA: TGTGCCACCTCACTAGCGGGAGGGATATCCTACAATGAGCAGTTCTTC
clone size: -; J gene: TRBJ1-1; D gene: -; V gene: TRBV7-3; CDR3 protein: CASSLELVRNTEAFF; CDR3 DNA: TGTGCCAGCAGCTTAGAGCTGGTCCGGAACACTGAAGCTTTCTTT
clone size: -; J gene: TRBJ1-5; D gene: TRBD1; V gene: TRBV2; CDR3 protein: CASNPGQGSFQHF; CDR3 DNA: TGTGCCAGCAACCCGGGACAGGGGAGCTTCCAGCATTTT
clone size: few; J gene: TRBJ2-7; D gene: TRBD1; V gene: TRBV7-2; CDR3 protein: CASSPGQGISYEQYF; CDR3 DNA: TGTGCCAGCAGCCCGGGACAGGGAATCTCCTACGAGCAGTACTTC
clone size: -; J gene: TRBJ2-1; D gene: TRBD2; V gene: TRBV7-3; CDR3 protein: CASSAGTSGEQFF; CDR3 DNA: TGTGCCAGCAGCGCAGGGACTAGCGGTGAGCAGTTCTTC
clone size: -; J gene: TRBJ2-1; D gene: -; V gene: TRBV3-1/TRBV3-2; CDR3 protein: CASSHTRGYEQFF; CDR3 DNA: TGTGCCAGCAGCCATACCCGGGGGTATGAGCAGTTCTTC
clone size: -; J gene: TRBJ1-2; D gene: TRBD1; V gene: TRBV4-2; CDR3 protein: CASSQASGQGGYGYTF; CDR3 DNA: TGTGCCAGCAGCCAAGCCTCGGGACAGGGTGGGTATGGCTACACCTTC
clone size: -; J gene: TRBJ2-2; D gene: TRBD2; V gene: TRBV7-2; CDR3 protein: CASSLRLAGASGELFF; CDR3 DNA: TGTGCCAGCAGCTTAAGATTAGCGGGAGCCTCCGGGGAGCTGTTTTTT
clone size: -; J gene: TRBJ2-1; D gene: -; V gene: TRBV19; CDR3 protein: CASSIGGWRGEQFF; CDR3 DNA: TGTGCCAGTAGTATTGGCGGGTGGAGGGGCGAGCAGTTCTTC
clone size: few; J gene: TRBJ2-2; D gene: TRBD1; V gene: TRBV19; CDR3 protein: CASRRDRDTGELFF; CDR3 DNA: TGTGCCAGCCGCCGGGACAGGGACACCGGGGAGCTGTTTTTT
clone size: -; J gene: TRBJ2-1; D gene: -; V gene: TRBV27; CDR3 protein: CASTRSPGFGSYNEQFF; CDR3 DNA: TGTGCCAGCACCCGATCCCCAGGGTTTGGCTCCTACAATGAGCAGTTCTTC
clone size: -; J gene: TRBJ2-7; D gene: TRBD2; V gene: TRBV7-2; CDR3 protein: CASSSSSGRAYEQYF; CDR3 DNA: TGTGCCAGCAGCTCTTCTAGCGGGAGGGCCTACGAGCAGTACTTC
clone size: -; J gene: TRBJ2-7; D gene: TRBD1; V gene: TRBV7-2; CDR3 protein: CASSSYRGAYEQYF; CDR3 DNA: TGTGCCAGCAGCTCATACAGGGGAGCCTACGAGCAGTACTTC
clone size: -; J gene: TRBJ2-1; D gene: TRBD2; V gene: TRBV5-1; CDR3 protein: CASSPRTSGRAPQYGEQFF; CDR3 DNA: TGCGCCAGCAGCCCCAGGACTAGCGGGAGGGCCCCTCAGTATGGTGAGCAGTTCTTC
clone size: -; J gene: TRBJ2-1; D gene: TRBD1; V gene: TRBV7-3; CDR3 protein: CASSLDRVLTNEQFF; CDR3 DNA: TGTGCCAGCAGCTTGGACAGGGTTCTCACCAATGAGCAGTTCTTC
clone size: -; J gene: TRBJ1-5; D gene: -; V gene: TRBV29-1; CDR3 protein: CSVAKDRGNQPQHF; CDR3 DNA: TGCAGCGTGGCAAAAGACAGAGGCAATCAGCCCCAGCATTTT
clone size: -; J gene: TRBJ2-1; D gene: -; V gene: TRBV4-1; CDR3 protein: CASSQDSTGSHNEQFF; CDR3 DNA: TGCGCCAGCAGCCAAGATTCAACGGGATCCCACAATGAGCAGTTCTTC
clone size: -; J gene: TRBJ2-3; D gene: -; V gene: TRBV10-3; CDR3 protein: CATRDTLEGDTQYF; CDR3 DNA: TGTGCCACCCGGGACACCCTCGAGGGGGATACGCAGTATTTT
clone size: -; J gene: TRBJ1-5; D gene: -; V gene: TRBV27; CDR3 protein: CASSPRVRQPQHF; CDR3 DNA: TGTGCCAGCAGTCCCAGGGTCCGTCAGCCCCAGCATTTT
clone size: -; J gene: TRBJ2-4; D gene: -; V gene: TRBV30; CDR3 protein: CAWNLAKNIQYF; CDR3 DNA: TGTGCCTGGAATCTAGCCAAAAACATTCAGTACTTC
clone size: -; J gene: TRBJ1-4; D gene: -; V gene: TRBV7-7; CDR3 protein: CASSLEGGANEKLFF; CDR3 DNA: TGTGCTAGCAGCTTAGAAGGAGGTGCTAATGAAAAACTGTTTTTT
clone size: -; J gene: TRBJ2-1; D gene: TRBD1; V gene: TRBV7-9; CDR3 protein: CASTGDSRSYNEQFF; CDR3 DNA: TGTGCCAGCACCGGGGACAGCCGTTCCTACAATGAGCAGTTCTTC
clone size: -; J gene: TRBJ2-1; D gene: TRBD2; V gene: TRBV28; CDR3 protein: CASSSTTGGSYNEQFF; CDR3 DNA: TGTGCCAGCAGTAGTACCACGGGGGGCTCCTACAATGAGCAGTTCTTC
clone size: -; J gene: TRBJ2-1; D gene: -; V gene: TRBV12-5; CDR3 protein: CASGLGTDRNEQFF; CDR3 DNA: TGTGCTAGTGGTTTGGGGACAGACCGCAATGAGCAGTTCTTC
clone size: -; J gene: TRBJ2-7; D gene: TRBD2; V gene: TRBV2; CDR3 protein: CASSKGEGPEQYF; CDR3 DNA: TGTGCCAGCAGCAAAGGGGAGGGTCCCGAGCAGTACTTC
clone size: once; J gene: TRBJ2-1; D gene: TRBD2; V gene: TRBV9; CDR3 protein: CASSVGGRAYNEQFF; CDR3 DNA: TGTGCCAGCAGCGTAGGCGGGAGGGCCTACAATGAGCAGTTCTTC
clone size: -; J gene: TRBJ1-1; D gene: -; V gene: TRBV4-3; CDR3 protein: CASSQELWQANTEAFF; CDR3 DNA: TGCGCCAGCAGCCAAGAGCTTTGGCAGGCGAACACTGAAGCTTTCTTT
clone size: -; J gene: TRBJ1-1; D gene: TRBD1; V gene: TRBV28; CDR3 protein: CASSPSGGGGEAFF; CDR3 DNA: TGTGCCAGCAGTCCCTCAGGGGGCGGTGGTGAAGCTTTCTTT
clone size: -; J gene: TRBJ2-7; D gene: -; V gene: TRBV19; CDR3 protein: CASSTRGDPSSYEQYF; CDR3 DNA: TGTGCCAGTAGTACCCGTGGAGACCCAAGCTCCTACGAGCAGTACTTC
clone size: -; J gene: TRBJ2-1; D gene: TRBD2; V gene: TRBV7-9; CDR3 protein: CASSLGLGREVKNEQFF; CDR3 DNA: TGTGCCAGCAGCTTAGGGCTAGGGCGGGAGGTGAAGAATGAGCAGTTCTTC
clone size: -; J gene: TRBJ1-4; D gene: TRBD1; V gene: TRBV5-1; CDR3 protein: CASSGRDSSNEKLFF; CDR3 DNA: TGCGCCAGCAGCGGCCGGGACAGTTCTAATGAAAAACTGTTTTTT
clone size: -; J gene: TRBJ2-1; D gene: TRBD2; V gene: TRBV5-1; CDR3 protein: CASSSRLAGPYNEQFF; CDR3 DNA: TGCGCCAGCAGCTCCCGACTAGCGGGACCTTACAATGAGCAGTTCTTC
clone size: -; J gene: TRBJ2-2; D gene: -; V gene: TRBV28; CDR3 protein: CATRLTNTGELFF; CDR3 DNA: TGTGCCACCCGACTAACGAACACCGGGGAGCTGTTTTTT
clone size: once; J gene: TRBJ2-3; D gene: -; V gene: TRBV4-2; CDR3 protein: CASSPGWVANTDTQYF; CDR3 DNA: TGTGCCAGCAGCCCTGGGTGGGTAGCAAACACAGATACGCAGTATTTT
clone size: -; J gene: TRBJ1-2; D gene: TRBD1; V gene: TRBV6-5; CDR3 protein: CASSYLRTGGRGDYTF; CDR3 DNA: TGTGCCAGCAGTTACCTCAGGACAGGGGGCCGGGGAGACTACACCTTC
clone size: -; J gene: TRBJ1-1; D gene: -; V gene: TRBV9; CDR3 protein: CASSVVGGEAFF; CDR3 DNA: TGTGCCAGCAGCGTGGTAGGCGGTGAAGCTTTCTTT
clone size: -; J gene: TRBJ2-5; D gene: -; V gene: TRBV29-1; CDR3 protein: CSVGWSGETQYF; CDR3 DNA: TGCAGCGTTGGTTGGAGCGGCGAGACCCAGTACTTC
clone size: -; J gene: TRBJ2-3; D gene: TRBD2; V gene: TRBV7-2; CDR3 protein: CASSLVIAGSTDTQYF; CDR3 DNA: TGTGCCAGCAGCTTAGTGATAGCGGGGAGCACAGATACGCAGTATTTT
clone size: few; J gene: TRBJ2-1; D gene: -; V gene: TRBV7-8; CDR3 protein: CASSGFRLSAQWQFF; CDR3 DNA: TGTGCCAGCAGCGGTTTTAGGCTAAGCGCTCAGTGGCAGTTCTTC
clone size: -; J gene: TRBJ1-6; D gene: TRBD1; V gene: TRBV19; CDR3 protein: CASSINSGQGALSPLHF; CDR3 DNA: TGTGCCAGTAGTATAAATTCGGGACAGGGGGCTTTATCACCCCTCCACTTT
clone size: once; J gene: TRBJ2-1; D gene: TRBD1; V gene: TRBV29-1; CDR3 protein: CSVSGTGVYEQFF; CDR3 DNA: TGCAGCGTCTCCGGGACAGGGGTTTATGAGCAGTTCTTC
clone size: -; J gene: TRBJ2-2; D gene: -; V gene: TRBV6-5; CDR3 protein: CASTRDIANTGELFF; CDR3 DNA: TGTGCCAGCACGAGGGACATAGCTAACACCGGGGAGCTGTTTTTT
clone size: -; J gene: TRBJ1-6; D gene: -; V gene: TRBV19; CDR3 protein: CASSLRQDGNSPLHF; CDR3 DNA: TGTGCCAGTAGCCTAAGACAGGACGGTAATTCACCCCTCCACTTT
clone size: -; J gene: TRBJ2-1; D gene: -; V gene: TRBV9; CDR3 protein: CASSVAGANEQFF; CDR3 DNA: TGTGCCAGCAGCGTAGCAGGGGCGAATGAGCAGTTCTTC